Below, one T cell receptor beta chain is given with its context. The record originates from a study of blood T cell repertoires in COVID-19. As originally analysed: Nucleated cell number was recorded as an estimate derived from reference gene primer amplification. The method was immunoSEQ multiplex PCR; TCRdb's version includes in-frame clones alone and lacks a portion of them. V, J and clone size derive from that table, while D and trimming were established from the DNA sequence. The repertoire holds 130,000 to 150,000 clones, with roughly 88% as singletons. This CDR3 contains 14 residues. Germline V lookup: CDR1 DFQATT, CDR2 SNEGSKA (reference sequence). V gave up 3 bases and J gave up 0 bases, with 12 bases separating them.

This TCR came from a man aged 55 to 70 with active or convalescent COVID-19. The sample was peripheral blood. V gene TRBV20-1 combines with J gene TRBJ2-7; a weak D match, TRBD1 (6 bases). The CDR3 coding sequence is TGCAGTGCTAGTGGGACAACCAACTCCTACGAGCAGTACTTC. Protein: CSASGTTNSYEQYF.